Below are 8 T cell receptor beta chains sequenced from a single sample in a study of beta chain features in type 1 diabetes. Since all of the isolated RNA was reverse transcribed, expressed TCRB transcripts were what got sequenced. Assay used: immunoSEQ multiplex PCR; TCRdb lists only in-frame clones, some missing. Of 360,000 or so clones listed, around a fifth are singletons. The sample taken for sequencing was naive CD4+ T cells from blood. The receptor source for this set is a woman between 18 and 29 years old in good health.

The chain uses TRBV5-4 and TRBJ2-7, with D possibly matching TRBD1 (6 bases). The ends were cut back, 2 bases at V and 3 bases at J, with 9 bases in the middle. The CDR3 is 13 amino acids. Germline-derived CDR1 and CDR2 are SGHNT and YYREEE (reference sequence). CDR3 DNA: TGTGCCAGCAGCTTACAGGGAATCTACGAGCAGTACTTC. Amino acid sequence: CASSLQGIYEQYF.

This clone was detected only a few times. The V gene is TRBV2, the J gene TRBJ2-2; weak D call: TRBD1 (5 bases). V shed 11 bases and J shed 4 bases, with 14 bases lying between them. Germline V gene data show CDR1 as SNHLY and CDR2 as FYNNEI. The CDR3 totals 13 residues. The CDR3: CAGRQGSTGELFF. CDR3 DNA: TGTGCCGGACGTCAGGGAAGCACCGGGGAGCTGTTTTTT.

The chain couples TRBV7-2 to TRBJ2-3; no firm D call. Germline V gene lookup returns CDR1 SGHTA and CDR2 FQGNSA. The CDR3 loop spans 14 amino acids. V shed 4 bases and J shed 2 bases, with 10 bases lying between them. The CDR3 protein is CASSSGPNTDTQYF. Written as DNA, the CDR3 is TGTGCCAGCAGCTCGGGTCCCAACACAGATACGCAGTATTTT. Full variable domain (missing parts from reference TRBV7-2 and TRBJ2-3): GAGVSQSPSNKVTEKGKDVELRCDPISGHTALYWYRQSLGQGLEFLIYFQGNSAPDKSGLPSDRFSAERTGGSVSTLTIQRTQQEDSAVYLCASSSGPNTDTQYFGPGTRLTVL.

Here the CDR3 DNA reads TGTGCCATCAGTGAGGACGGGACCTACGAGCAGTACTTC. This encodes CAISEDGTYEQYF. The chain uses TRBV10-3 and TRBJ2-7; weak D call: TRBD2 (5 bases). The CDR3 consists of 13 residues. CDR1 and CDR2 (germline): ENHRY, SYGVKD. Trimming left V 2 bases short and J 2 bases short, with 7 bases between.

This clone was counted a few times. The chain links TRBV25-1 to TRBJ1-2; the D is unclear. Germline CDR1 MGHDK, CDR2 SYGVNS. The V end was cut by 3 bases, the J end by 7 bases, with 15 bases between. There are 14 residues in the CDR3. CDR3 protein: CASSDPTTEGGYTF. CDR3 nucleotide sequence: TGTGCCAGCAGTGACCCAACCACGGAGGGTGGCTACACCTTC.

The chain has TRBV5-4 and TRBJ2-7, with 8 bases aligning to TRBD1. Germline V gene sequence: CDR1 SGHNT, CDR2 YYREEE (reference sequence). With V trimmed by 4 bases and J by 3 bases, 3 bases remained unmatched. CDR3 size: 13 residues. The DNA of the CDR3 is TGTGCCAGCAGCATCGACAGGGGCTACGAGCAGTACTTC. This translates into CASSIDRGYEQYF. Combining the CDR3 with reference TRBV5-4 and TRBJ2-7 gives the whole variable domain ETGVTQSPTHLIKTRGQQVTLRCSSQSGHNTVSWYQQALGQGPQFIFQYYREEENGRGNFPPRFSGLQFPNYSSELNVNALELDDSALYLCASSIDRGYEQYFGPGTRLTVT.

This clone showed up just a few times. This chain connects TRBV7-9 to TRBJ1-2; 11 bases align to TRBD1. V was pared by 5 bases and J by 5 bases, with 7 bases of the junction left unmatched. CDR1 is SEHNR and CDR2 is FQNEAQ in the germline V gene (reference sequence). The length of the CDR3 is 15 residues. CDR3 DNA: TGTGCCAGCAGCCAAACGGACAGGGGGCCTTATGGCTACACCTTC. Translated: CASSQTDRGPYGYTF.

This clone was picked up a small number of times. The chain uses TRBV5-6 and TRBJ2-7; D might be TRBD2 (6 bases). With 1 base removed from V and 5 bases from J, the gap between germline ends came to 10 bases. Germline values: CDR1 SGHDT, CDR2 YYEEEE. The CDR3 sequence is 13 residues long. CDR3 protein: CASSLTLAHEQYF. DNA of the CDR3: TGTGCCAGCAGCTTGACACTAGCCCACGAGCAGTACTTC.